This is a list of T cell receptor beta chains from one sample in a study of cytomegalovirus exposure and HLA in healthy donors. Profiled with immunoSEQ multiplex PCR; TCRdb holds only in-frame clones, not every one. The data show about 56,000 clones, around 85% seen once. What was sequenced was PBMCs. These receptors were taken from a man between 35 and 55 years old in good health and CMV-seronegative. CDR3s leave out the opening cysteine and the closing phenylalanine or tryptophan. Size values are once, few and many counts, or a class for expanded clones, and some rows have none.

J gene | clone size | V gene | CDR3 protein
TRBJ1-1 | . | TRBV19 | ASSPSRMNTEAF
TRBJ2-3 | . | TRBV27 | ASSLIRGRQY
TRBJ2-2 | few | TRBV27 | ASSPGSTGELF
TRBJ2-7 | . | TRBV19 | ASSTTLGGPSEQY
TRBJ1-2 | once | TRBV6-5 | ASRPRGGGYT
TRBJ1-1 | . | TRBV14 | ASSQDRVGKWGTEAF
TRBJ2-4 | once | TRBV18 | ASSPQRVGRGNIQY
TRBJ2-5 | . | TRBV9 | ASSVASGSAKHQETQY
TRBJ1-1 | . | TRBV23-1 | ASSQSALSGGGGYTEAF
TRBJ1-2 | . | TRBV9 | ASSVGLGPQKGYT
TRBJ2-3 | . | TRBV5-6 | ASSLGVWAGGGDTQY
TRBJ2-1 | . | TRBV7-2 | ASSLSRIGTDEQF
TRBJ1-4 | . | TRBV29-1 | SVALSPGRNEKLF
TRBJ1-3 | . | TRBV4-1 | ASSQDYAVSGNTIY
TRBJ1-2 | . | TRBV27 | ANLDRVSGYT
TRBJ1-3 | . | TRBV4-1 | ASRESVSLPIY